The clone carrying this T cell receptor (beta chain) was counted between two and nine times. This entry belongs to a study of cytomegalovirus exposure and HLA in healthy donors. After removal of 3 bases from V and 8 bases from J, the junction contained 10 bases not matched to a gene. Germline-derived CDR1 and CDR2 are SGHNT and YYREEE (reference sequence). The CDR3 is 15 residues long. Primers for the PCR totalled 60 Vbeta and 13 Jbeta. Profiled with immunoSEQ multiplex PCR; TCRdb holds only in-frame clones, not every one. The repertoire has approximately 59,000 clones, 68% of them found once; the top ten carry about 17%.

The sample comprised PBMCs. V gene TRBV5-4 combines with J gene TRBJ1-4; 7 nucleotides align to TRBD1. The clonotype originates from a man aged 35 to 55 in good health and CMV-seropositive. The CDR3 DNA follows: TGTGCCAGCAGCTCCTCCCAGACAGGGTCGGAAAAACTGTTTTTT. It translates to CASSSSQTGSEKLFF.